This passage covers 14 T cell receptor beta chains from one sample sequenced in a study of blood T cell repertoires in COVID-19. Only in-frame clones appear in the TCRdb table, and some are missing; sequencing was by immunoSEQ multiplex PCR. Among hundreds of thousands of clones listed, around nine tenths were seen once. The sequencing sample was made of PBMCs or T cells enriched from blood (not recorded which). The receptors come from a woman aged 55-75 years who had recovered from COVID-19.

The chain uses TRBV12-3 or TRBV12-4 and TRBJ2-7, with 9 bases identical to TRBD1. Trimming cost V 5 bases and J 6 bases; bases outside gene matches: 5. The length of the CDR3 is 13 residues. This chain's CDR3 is CASSKQGAGEQYV. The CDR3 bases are TGTGCCAGCAGTAAACAGGGGGCTGGCGAGCAGTACGTC.

The CDR3 loop reads CASSQGQGFTEAFF. DNA of the CDR3: TGTGCCAGCAGCCAGGGACAGGGATTCACTGAAGCTTTCTTT. The genes are TRBV5-8 and TRBJ1-1; 9 bases align to TRBD1. Germline CDR1 is SGHTS and CDR2 is YDEGEE. The CDR3 has 14 residues. With 4 bases clipped from V and 4 bases from J, the junction kept 5 bases outside the gene matches.

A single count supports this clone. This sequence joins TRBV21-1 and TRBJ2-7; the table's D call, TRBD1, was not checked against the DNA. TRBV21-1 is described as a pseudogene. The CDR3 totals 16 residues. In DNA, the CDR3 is TGTGCCAGCAGCAAAAAGGGGGTTGACAGGTCCTACGAGCAGTACTTC. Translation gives CASSKKGVDRSYEQYF.

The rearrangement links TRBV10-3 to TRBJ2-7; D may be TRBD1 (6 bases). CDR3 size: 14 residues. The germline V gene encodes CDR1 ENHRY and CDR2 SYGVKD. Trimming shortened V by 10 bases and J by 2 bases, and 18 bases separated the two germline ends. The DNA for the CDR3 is TGTGCCACCCAGCAAGGGGGAACCGCCTACGAGCAGTACTTC. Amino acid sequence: CATQQGGTAYEQYF.

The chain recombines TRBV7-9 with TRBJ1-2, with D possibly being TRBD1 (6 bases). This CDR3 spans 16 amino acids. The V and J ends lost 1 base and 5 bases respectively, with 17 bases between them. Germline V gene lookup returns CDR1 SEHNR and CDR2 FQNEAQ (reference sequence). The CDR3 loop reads CASSLDLDTGPYGYTF. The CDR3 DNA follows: TGTGCCAGCAGCTTAGATTTAGATACAGGGCCATATGGCTACACCTTC.

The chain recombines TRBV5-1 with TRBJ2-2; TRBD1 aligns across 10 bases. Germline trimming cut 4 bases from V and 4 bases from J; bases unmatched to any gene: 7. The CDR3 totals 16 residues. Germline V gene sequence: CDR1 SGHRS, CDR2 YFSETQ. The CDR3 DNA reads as TGCGCCAGCAGCCTGGGACAGGGGAGAGGCACCGGGGAGCTGTTTTTT. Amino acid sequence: CASSLGQGRGTGELFF.

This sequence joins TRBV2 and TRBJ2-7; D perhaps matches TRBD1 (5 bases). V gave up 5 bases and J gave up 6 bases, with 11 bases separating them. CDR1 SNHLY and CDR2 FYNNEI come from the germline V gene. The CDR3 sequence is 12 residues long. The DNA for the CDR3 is TGTGCCAGCAGTTCGAATGGGGCCGAGCAGTACTTC. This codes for CASSSNGAEQYF.

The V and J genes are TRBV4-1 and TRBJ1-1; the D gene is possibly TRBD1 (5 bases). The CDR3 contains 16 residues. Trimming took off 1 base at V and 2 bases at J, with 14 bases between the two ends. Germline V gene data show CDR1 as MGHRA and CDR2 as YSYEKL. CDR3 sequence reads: CASSQVRAGLNTEAFF. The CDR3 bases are TGCGCCAGCAGCCAAGTCCGAGCGGGGCTTAACACTGAAGCTTTCTTT.

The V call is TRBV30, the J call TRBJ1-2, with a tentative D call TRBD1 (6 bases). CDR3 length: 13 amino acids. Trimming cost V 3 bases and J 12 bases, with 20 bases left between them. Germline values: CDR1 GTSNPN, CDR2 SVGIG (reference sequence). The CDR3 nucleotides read TGTGCCTGGAGGAGCCGCCAAAGGGGGTACCACACCTTC. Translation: CAWRSRQRGYHTF.

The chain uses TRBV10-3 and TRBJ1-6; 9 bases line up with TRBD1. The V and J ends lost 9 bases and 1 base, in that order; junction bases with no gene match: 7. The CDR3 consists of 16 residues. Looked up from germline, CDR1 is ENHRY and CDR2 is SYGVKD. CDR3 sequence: CAITRDRDSYNSPLHF. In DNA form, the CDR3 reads TGTGCCATAACCCGGGACAGGGATTCCTATAATTCACCCCTCCACTTT.

The chain's CDR3 is CSARQGNGELFF. The CDR3 DNA follows: TGCAGCGCCAGACAGGGGAACGGGGAGCTGTTTTTT. The V gene is TRBV29-1, the J gene TRBJ2-2; TRBD1 matches 8 bases. Per the germline V gene, CDR1 is SQVTM and CDR2 is ANQGSEA. With 7 bases clipped from V and 7 bases from J, the junction kept 5 bases outside the gene matches. CDR3 size: 12 residues.

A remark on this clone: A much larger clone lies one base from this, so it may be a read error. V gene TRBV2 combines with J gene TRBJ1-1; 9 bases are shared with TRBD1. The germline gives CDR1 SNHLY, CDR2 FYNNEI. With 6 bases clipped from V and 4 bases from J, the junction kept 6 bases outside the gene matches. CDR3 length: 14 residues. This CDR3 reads CASSVQGAPTEAFF. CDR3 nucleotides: TGTGCCAGCAGCGTACAGGGGGCGCCCACTGAAGCTTTCTTT.

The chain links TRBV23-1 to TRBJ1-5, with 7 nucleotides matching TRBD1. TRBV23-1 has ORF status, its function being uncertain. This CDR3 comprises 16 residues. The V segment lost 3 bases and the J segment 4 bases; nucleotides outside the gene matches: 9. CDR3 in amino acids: CASSHRETGRNQPQHF. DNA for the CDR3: TGCGCCAGCAGTCATAGGGAGACAGGGCGTAATCAGCCCCAGCATTTT.

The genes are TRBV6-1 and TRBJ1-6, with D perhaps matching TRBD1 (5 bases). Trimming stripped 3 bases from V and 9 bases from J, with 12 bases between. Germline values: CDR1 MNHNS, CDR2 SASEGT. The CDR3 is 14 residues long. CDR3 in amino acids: CASSEGGEGSPLHF. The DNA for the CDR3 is TGTGCCAGCAGTGAGGGAGGGGAGGGTTCACCCCTCCACTTT.